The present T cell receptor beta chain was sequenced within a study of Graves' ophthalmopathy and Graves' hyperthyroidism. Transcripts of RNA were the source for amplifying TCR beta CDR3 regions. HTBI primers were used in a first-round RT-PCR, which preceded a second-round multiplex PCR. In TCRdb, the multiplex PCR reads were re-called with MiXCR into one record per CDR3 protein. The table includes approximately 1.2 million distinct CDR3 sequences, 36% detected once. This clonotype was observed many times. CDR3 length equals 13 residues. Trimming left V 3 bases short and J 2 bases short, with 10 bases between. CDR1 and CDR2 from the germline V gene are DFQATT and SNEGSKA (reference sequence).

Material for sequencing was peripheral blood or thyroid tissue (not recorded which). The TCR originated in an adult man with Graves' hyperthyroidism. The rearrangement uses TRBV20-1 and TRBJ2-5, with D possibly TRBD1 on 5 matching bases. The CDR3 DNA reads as TGCAGTGCTAGTTTGGGGCTTCAAGAGACCCAGTACTTC. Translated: CSASLGLQETQYF.